Following are 4 T cell receptor beta chains from one sample sequenced in a study of T-cell memory formation after mild COVID-19 (dated by TCRdb to the early 2020s). The method was 5' RACE. The reads were generated on an Illumina NovaSeq 6000. TCRdb applied fastp at Q25 and MiXCR to the public reads, then kept only in-frame beta chains. Rows merge per CDR3 protein into single entries with the most common DNA and genes. Present in this sample are about 470,000 distinct CDR3 sequences, approximately 23% of which were seen just once. Of the sample, about 12% is held by the ten largest clones. Sequenced input: PBMCs or a T cell subset sorted from them (not recorded which). Every receptor here comes from an adult woman who had mild COVID-19 (a few samples of this study predate the infection). The sample titles of this study are shuffled in the database, so cell type and time point are left out; the donor was told from shared clones.

This clonotype was detected only a few times. The chain has TRBV5-5 and TRBJ1-1; 7 positions agree with TRBD1. CDR1 is SGHKS, CDR2 YYEKEE, per germline (reference sequence). With 4 bases clipped from V and 1 base from J, the junction kept 10 bases outside the gene matches. The CDR3 spans 16 residues. CDR3 DNA sequence: TGTGCCAGCAGCCAAGACAGGGTAAGGGGGAACACTGAAGCTTTCTTT. Amino acid sequence: CASSQDRVRGNTEAFF.

The V and J genes are TRBV5-1 and TRBJ2-5; 8 bases are shared with TRBD2. Germline V gene data show CDR1 as SGHRS and CDR2 as YFSETQ. The CDR3 has 14 residues. V lost 1 base and J lost 6; bases outside the gene matches: 5. The CDR3 nucleotides are TGCGCCAGCAGCTTGCGTAGCGGGGTAAAGACCCAGTACTTC. Amino acids: CASSLRSGVKTQYF. Full variable domain (missing parts from reference TRBV5-1 and TRBJ2-5): KAGVTQTPRYLIKTRGQQVTLSCSPISGHRSVSWYQQTPGQGLQFLFEYFSETQRNKGNFPGRFSGRQFSNSRSEMNVSTLELGDSALYLCASSLRSGVKTQYFGPGTRLLVL.

The J gene is TRBJ2-5, the V gene TRBV6-1; 11 bases fit TRBD1. CDR1 and CDR2 from the germline V gene are MNHNS and SASEGT. The CDR3 runs 18 residues. Unmatched junction bases numbered 15, after V lost 3 bases and J lost 6 bases. CDR3 sequence: CASSDWGRRTGGAKTQYF. The CDR3 DNA sequence: TGTGCCAGCAGTGATTGGGGGCGGCGGACAGGGGGCGCGAAGACCCAGTACTTC.

This clonotype has only a few counts. The chain combines TRBV7-6 with TRBJ2-1; unclear D gene. CDR1 SGHVS and CDR2 FNYEAQ come from the germline V gene. The CDR3 has 14 residues. Trimming cost V 2 bases and J 5 bases, with 10 bases left between them. CDR3 amino acids: CASSLMGFNNEQFF. CDR3 sequence (DNA): TGTGCCAGCAGCTTAATGGGTTTCAACAATGAGCAGTTCTTC.